Here is one T cell receptor beta chain with its context. The antigen is not known. These data come from a study of OX40 agonist ivuxolimab in advanced cancers. General study results and limits: The average count of expanded clones was higher among CD8+ T cells than among CD4+.

Germline CDR1 reads MNHEY; CDR2 reads SVGAGI. The CDR3 is made up of 15 amino acids. V was cut by 2 bases and J by 0 bases, with 9 bases left in between. The protocol was immunoSEQ multiplex PCR, while the TCRdb copy is restricted to in-frame clones and leaves out a portion. Of around 87,000 clones listed, around 94% are singletons. The input for sequencing was CD4+ or CD8+ T cells sorted from blood, taken in a trial of the OX40 agonist ivuxolimab. The sequence was obtained from an adult with an advanced solid tumor such as melanoma, head and neck, liver or kidney cancer. The chain employs TRBV6-5 and TRBJ2-3; D is unresolved. In DNA, the CDR3 is TGTGCCAGCAGTTACACTGAGACTAGCACAGATACGCAGTATTTT. This gives the protein CASSYTETSTDTQYF.